Listed below are T cell receptor beta chains from one sample, sequenced in a study of CXCR3-negative and CXCR3-positive naive CD8 T cells. From its re-call of the 5' RACE reads, TCRdb lists each CDR3 protein once, without DNA. This sample contains under 85,000 distinct CDR3 sequences. The sequencing sample was made of naive CXCR3+ CD8+ T cells from blood. Source of these receptors: a human donor in good health. Some clones in this sample may be carry-over from other donors' samples. Each CDR3 is given with its conserved first and last residue. Each record gives: J gene, V gene, CDR3 protein.

J: TRBJ2-7; V: TRBV28; CDR3: CASSPTESGSSSYEQYF
J: TRBJ2-7; V: TRBV11-2; CDR3: CASSLAGGGATYEQYF
J: TRBJ2-2; V: TRBV7-6; CDR3: CASSEGLAGTGELFF
J: TRBJ2-5; V: TRBV7-8; CDR3: CASSLAPGETQYF
J: TRBJ2-2; V: TRBV5-5; CDR3: CASSLRHSAGELFF
J: TRBJ1-1; V: TRBV5-1; CDR3: CASSVTGETTEAFF
J: TRBJ1-1; V: TRBV29-1; CDR3: CSVEMGVWAFF
J: TRBJ2-5; V: TRBV7-9; CDR3: CASSLVVRAYQETQYF
J: TRBJ1-1; V: TRBV30; CDR3: CAWGQGAPNTEAFF
J: TRBJ2-7; V: TRBV2; CDR3: CASSDTTDRLQYF
J: TRBJ2-7; V: TRBV29-1; CDR3: CSAGGGVDRGNFYEQYF
J: TRBJ2-1; V: TRBV6-2/TRBV6-3; CDR3: CASSYSTDSAHEQFF
J: TRBJ2-7; V: TRBV20-1; CDR3: CSATDNSYEQYF
J: TRBJ2-3; V: TRBV7-7; CDR3: CASSPFGQGAWDTQYF
J: TRBJ2-1; V: TRBV28; CDR3: CASGAPYNEQFF
J: TRBJ1-1; V: TRBV7-2; CDR3: CASSLSGKTEAFF
J: TRBJ2-1; V: TRBV27; CDR3: CASSLSWGSYNEQFF
J: TRBJ2-1; V: TRBV6-5; CDR3: CASSYSPQSYNEQFF
J: TRBJ2-5; V: TRBV5-6; CDR3: CASSLGLEETQYF
J: TRBJ1-2; V: TRBV7-2; CDR3: CASRPLAGEGYTF
J: TRBJ2-7; V: TRBV4-3; CDR3: CSSSQDDRGVYEQYF
J: TRBJ2-1; V: TRBV29-1; CDR3: CSVAPGLAGTGNEQFF
J: TRBJ2-2; V: TRBV20-1; CDR3: CSAKTGTANTGELFF
J: TRBJ2-5; V: TRBV6-6; CDR3: CASSLPIAVQETQYF
J: TRBJ2-5; V: TRBV4-2; CDR3: CASSQDGTSGQETQYF
J: TRBJ2-7; V: TRBV6-1; CDR3: CASTQRTSGLYEQYF
J: TRBJ2-5; V: TRBV20-1; CDR3: CSARDGTSGRSTETQYF
J: TRBJ2-1; V: TRBV6-2/TRBV6-3; CDR3: CASSYSGGYYNEQFF
J: TRBJ2-1; V: TRBV14; CDR3: CASSQEDRGFDEQFF
J: TRBJ2-7; V: TRBV5-1; CDR3: CASSHTSGGIDEQYF
J: TRBJ2-5; V: TRBV15; CDR3: CATSRASGRKETQYF
J: TRBJ2-4; V: TRBV28; CDR3: CASSPRQGGDKNIQYF
J: TRBJ2-1; V: TRBV12-3/TRBV12-4; CDR3: CASSFPKNVAGLRNEQFF
J: TRBJ2-5; V: TRBV18; CDR3: CASSPFEEETQYF
J: TRBJ2-7; V: TRBV5-5; CDR3: CASRAGTVYEQYF
J: TRBJ2-5; V: TRBV12-3/TRBV12-4; CDR3: CASQGVLQETQYF
J: TRBJ2-7; V: TRBV2; CDR3: CASQDRGNEQYF
J: TRBJ2-3; V: TRBV6-4; CDR3: CASSDSSGSGTDTQYF
J: TRBJ2-7; V: TRBV13; CDR3: CASSLRGPRVYEQYF
J: TRBJ2-2; V: TRBV6-4; CDR3: CASSGSGTAGELFF
J: TRBJ2-2; V: TRBV13; CDR3: CASSPTSGGGNPGELFF
J: TRBJ2-1; V: TRBV29-1; CDR3: CSVEDGLGSYNEQFF
J: TRBJ1-1; V: TRBV6-2/TRBV6-3; CDR3: CASSYSRAEAFF
J: TRBJ2-1; V: TRBV29-1; CDR3: CSVDGPRGYPYNEQFF
J: TRBJ1-1; V: TRBV7-2; CDR3: CASSLEGLNTEAFF
J: TRBJ2-3; V: TRBV7-6; CDR3: CASSPRTVSITDTQYF